This TCR beta chain was retrieved from a study of control samples from healthy donors and cancer patients (TCRdb year 2020). As for this clone: Its recognized antigen is unknown. Base qualities are missing; no much larger clone stands one base away.

Library prep was done by the immunoSEQ multiplex PCR assay. Sourced from immuneACCESS, this table was stored by TCRdb with only in-frame sequences that have V and J called. A share of the clones is absent; for the studies checked, an unresolved V gene accounts for under half, and the remainder has no known explanation. This sample lists 180,000 or so clones; 91% were detected once. The ten largest clones take up around 1.5% of the sample. The trim is 2 bases for V and 4 bases for J, with a gap of 11 bases between the germline ends. CDR1 MNHEY and CDR2 SVGEGT were looked up in the germline V gene. The cysteine opens and the phenylalanine closes a CDR3 of 14 amino acids. The sequence is cut down to CDR3 DNA, 42 bases in frame from base 1.

The clonotype was recovered from a woman younger than 45 in good health. The chain joins TRBV6-2 or TRBV6-3 to TRBJ1-2, and perhaps TRBD1 as D gene, on 5 matching bases. The sequenced material came from blood. The CDR3 has the sequence CASSYPGPSYGYTF. The sequenced DNA is TGTGCCAGCAGTTACCCAGGGCCCTCCTATGGCTACACCTTC.